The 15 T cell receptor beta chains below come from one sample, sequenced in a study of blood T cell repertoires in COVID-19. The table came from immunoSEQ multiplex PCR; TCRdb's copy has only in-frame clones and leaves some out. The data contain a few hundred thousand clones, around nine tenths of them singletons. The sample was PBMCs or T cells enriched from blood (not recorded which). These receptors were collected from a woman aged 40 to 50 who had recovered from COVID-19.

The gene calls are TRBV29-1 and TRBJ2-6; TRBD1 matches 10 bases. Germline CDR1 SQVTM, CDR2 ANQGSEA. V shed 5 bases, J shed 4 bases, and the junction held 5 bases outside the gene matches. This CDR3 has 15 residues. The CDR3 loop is CSVWTGGGGANVLTF. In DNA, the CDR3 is TGCAGCGTTTGGACAGGGGGGGGAGGGGCCAACGTCCTGACTTTC. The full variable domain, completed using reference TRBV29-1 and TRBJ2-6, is SAVISQKPSRDICQRGTSLTIQCQVDSQVTMMFWYRQQPGQSLTLIATANQGSEATYESGFVIDKFPISRPNLTFSTLTVSNMSPEDSSIYLCSVWTGGGGANVLTFGAGSRLTVL.

CDR3 in amino acids: CASSLLGSYQPQHF. DNA for the CDR3: TGTGCCAGCAGTTTGCTAGGGAGTTATCAGCCCCAGCATTTT. The genes are TRBV28 and TRBJ1-5; the D is unclear. Looked up from germline, CDR1 is MDHEN and CDR2 is SYDVKM. V lost 3 bases, J lost 5 bases, and 11 bases lay in between. The CDR3 loop spans 14 amino acids.

The CDR3 loop reads CASSELGQGTNEQFF. The CDR3, as DNA: TGCGCCAGCAGTGAGTTGGGACAGGGGACCAATGAGCAGTTCTTC. This rearrangement joins TRBV10-2 to TRBJ2-1; 10 bases are shared with TRBD1. The CDR3 has 15 residues. Germline CDR1 WSHSY, CDR2 SAAADI. V trimming: 1 base; J trimming: 6 bases; junction bases outside the gene matches: 3.

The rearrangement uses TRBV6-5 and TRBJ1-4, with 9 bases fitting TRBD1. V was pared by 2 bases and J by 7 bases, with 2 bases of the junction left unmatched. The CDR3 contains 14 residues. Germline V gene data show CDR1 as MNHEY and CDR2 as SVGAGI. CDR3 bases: TGTGCCAGCAGTTACGGGACAGGGTTTGAAAAACTGTTTTTT. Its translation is CASSYGTGFEKLFF.

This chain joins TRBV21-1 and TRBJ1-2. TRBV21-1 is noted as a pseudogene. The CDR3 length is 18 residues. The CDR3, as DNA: TGTGCCAGCAGCAAAGTTCGCGCCACCCCCATGGCTAACTATGGCTACACCTTC. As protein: CASSKVRATPMANYGYTF.

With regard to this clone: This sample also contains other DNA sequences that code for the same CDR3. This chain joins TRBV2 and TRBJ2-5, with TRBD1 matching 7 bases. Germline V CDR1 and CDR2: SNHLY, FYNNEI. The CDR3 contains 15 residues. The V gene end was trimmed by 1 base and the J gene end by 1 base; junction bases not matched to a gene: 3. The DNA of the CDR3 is TGTGCCAGCAGTGAAGACAGGGGTTTCCAAGAGACCCAGTACTTC. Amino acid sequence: CASSEDRGFQETQYF.

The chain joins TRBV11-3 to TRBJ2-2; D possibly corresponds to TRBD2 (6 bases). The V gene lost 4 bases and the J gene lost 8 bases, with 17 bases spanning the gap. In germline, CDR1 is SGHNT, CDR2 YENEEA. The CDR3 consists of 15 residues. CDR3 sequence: CASSSGTRLTGELFF. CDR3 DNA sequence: TGTGCCAGCAGCTCCGGGACTCGATTGACGGGGGAGCTGTTTTTT.

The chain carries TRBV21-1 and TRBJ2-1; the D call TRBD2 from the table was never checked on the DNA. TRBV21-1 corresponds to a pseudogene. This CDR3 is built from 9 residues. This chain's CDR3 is CASSPWQFF. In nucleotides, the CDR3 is TGTGCCAGCAGCCCCTGGCAGTTCTTC.

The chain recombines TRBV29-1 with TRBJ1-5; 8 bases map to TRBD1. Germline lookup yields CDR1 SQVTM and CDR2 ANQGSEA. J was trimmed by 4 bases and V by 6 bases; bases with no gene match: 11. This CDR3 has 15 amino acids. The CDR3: CSVAFGTGPNQPQHF. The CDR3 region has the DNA TGCAGCGTGGCCTTTGGGACAGGACCGAATCAGCCCCAGCATTTT.

CDR3 protein: CASTTKTGRMETQYF. CDR3 sequence (DNA): TGCGCCAGCACTACGAAGACAGGGAGGATGGAGACCCAGTACTTC. This chain uses TRBV10-2 with TRBJ2-5; TRBD1 is a possible D gene (7 bases). The germline V gene encodes CDR1 WSHSY and CDR2 SAAADI. V lost 7 bases to trimming and J lost 5 bases, with 20 bases between them. The length of the CDR3 is 15 residues.

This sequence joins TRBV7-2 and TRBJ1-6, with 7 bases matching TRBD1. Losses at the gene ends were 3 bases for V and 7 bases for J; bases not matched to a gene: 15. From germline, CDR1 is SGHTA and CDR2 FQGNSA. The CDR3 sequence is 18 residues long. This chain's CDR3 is CASSFWTGQIEPNSPLHF. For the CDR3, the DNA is TGTGCCAGCAGCTTTTGGACAGGTCAAATTGAGCCAAATTCACCCCTCCACTTT.

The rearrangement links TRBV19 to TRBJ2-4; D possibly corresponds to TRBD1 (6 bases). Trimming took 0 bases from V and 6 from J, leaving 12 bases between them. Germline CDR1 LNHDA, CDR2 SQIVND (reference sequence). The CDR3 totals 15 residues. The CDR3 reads CASSIDWQDRNIQYF. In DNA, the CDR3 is TGTGCCAGTAGTATAGACTGGCAGGACAGAAACATTCAGTACTTC. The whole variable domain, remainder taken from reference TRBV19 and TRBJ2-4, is DGGITQSPKYLFRKEGQNVTLSCEQNLNHDAMYWYRQDPGQGLRLIYYSQIVNDFQKGDIAEGYSVSREKKESFPLTVTSAQKNPTAFYLCASSIDWQDRNIQYFGAGTRLSVL.

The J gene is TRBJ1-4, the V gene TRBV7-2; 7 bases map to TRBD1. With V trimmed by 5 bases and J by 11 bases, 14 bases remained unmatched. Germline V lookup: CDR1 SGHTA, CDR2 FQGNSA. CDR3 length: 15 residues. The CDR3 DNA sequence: TGTGCCAGCAGCACTCAACCGGGACAGTGGGAGAAACTGTTTTTT. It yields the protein CASSTQPGQWEKLFF.

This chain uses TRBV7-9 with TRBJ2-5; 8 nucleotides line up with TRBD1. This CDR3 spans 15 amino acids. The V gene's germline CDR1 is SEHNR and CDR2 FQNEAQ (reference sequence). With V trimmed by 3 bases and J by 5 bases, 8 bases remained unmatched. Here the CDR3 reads CASSLDRVRGETQYF. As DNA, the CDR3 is TGTGCCAGCAGCTTGGACAGGGTACGGGGGGAGACCCAGTACTTC.

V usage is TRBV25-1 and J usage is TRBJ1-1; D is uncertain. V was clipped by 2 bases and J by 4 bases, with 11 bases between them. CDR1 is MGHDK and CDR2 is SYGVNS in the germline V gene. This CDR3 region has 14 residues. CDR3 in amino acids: CASSESGWGTEAFF. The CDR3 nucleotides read TGTGCCAGCAGTGAAAGCGGGTGGGGCACTGAAGCTTTCTTT.